These 6 T cell receptor beta chains share one sample of origin, sequenced in a study of T-cell reconstitution after alpha-beta-depleted transplantation in children. Unique molecular identifiers were used in preparing the TCRbeta library. TCRdb analysed the PCR reads with MiXCR anew, one entry per CDR3 protein. The sample holds about 980,000 distinct CDR3 sequences, 25% to 35% seen once. Material: PBMCs, mostly from graft donor cells, obtained 360 days after TCRalphabeta/CD19-depleted stem cell transplant. The receptors originated from a boy younger than two who had a stem cell transplant for SCID, so the T cells may come from the graft donor.

This sequence joins TRBV12-3 or TRBV12-4 and TRBJ2-4; the match to TRBD1 covers 7 bases. The V segment lost 0 bases and the J segment 1 base; nucleotides outside the gene matches: 6. This CDR3 spans 17 amino acids. The CDR3 DNA is TGTGCCAGCAGTTTAGCAGGGGGCGAGGTGGCCAAAAACATTCAGTACTTC. Translated: CASSLAGGEVAKNIQYF.

This sequence joins TRBV29-1 and TRBJ2-2, with D perhaps TRBD1 (6 bases). The CDR3 runs to 12 residues. The germline V and J ends were trimmed by 7 bases and 1 base, with 7 bases remaining between them. Germline CDR1 is SQVTM and CDR2 is ANQGSEA. The CDR3 loop reads CSGGQNTGELFF. In DNA form, the CDR3 reads TGCAGCGGGGGACAGAACACCGGGGAGCTGTTTTTT.

In its sample, this clonotype was seen a few times. The genes are TRBV6-2 or TRBV6-3 and TRBJ1-1, with no clear D. This CDR3 spans 13 amino acids. Germline V gene sequence: CDR1 MNHEY, CDR2 SVGEGT. With 8 bases removed from V and 5 bases from J, the gap between germline ends came to 15 bases. The CDR3 is CASLRPKATEAFF. CDR3 sequence (DNA): TGTGCCAGCTTGCGCCCCAAGGCGACTGAAGCTTTCTTT.

This clonotype was counted ten times or more. The chain employs TRBV7-2 and TRBJ2-1, with D hard to call. In germline, CDR1 is SGHTA, CDR2 FQGNSA. The CDR3 runs 15 residues. V lost 1 base and J lost 0, with 7 bases in between. The CDR3 nucleotides are TGTGCCAGCAGCTTAGTGTCCAGCTCCTACAATGAGCAGTTCTTC. Protein product: CASSLVSSSYNEQFF.

This clonotype was counted only a few times. The DNA of the CDR3 is TGTGCCAGCAGGGGACTAGCGGGGGTTAATGAGCAGTTCTTC. Amino acids: CASRGLAGVNEQFF. This chain links TRBV12-3 or TRBV12-4 with TRBJ2-1, with 14 bases lining up with TRBD2. The CDR3 loop spans 14 amino acids. The junction had 2 bases not matched to a gene; V was cut back by 6 bases and J by 7 bases.

This clonotype was recorded a few times. The V gene is TRBV6-1, the J gene TRBJ2-5; a weak D match, TRBD2 (7 bases). The CDR3 loop spans 15 amino acids. Trimming took 6 bases from V and 4 from J, leaving 18 bases between them. Germline V gene lookup returns CDR1 MNHNS and CDR2 SASEGT. CDR3 DNA sequence: TGTGCCAGCAGACTTGACCCCCGGGGGGCAGAGACCCAGTACTTC. Its translation is CASRLDPRGAETQYF.